One and the same sample provided the 7 T cell receptor beta chains below, sequenced in a study of blood T cells in healthy people across ages. Primed by a sample-barcoded 5' primer and a J-beta primer mix, a second PCR proceeded for about 6 to 12 cycles. TCRdb passed the 5' RACE reads through MiXCR, listing each CDR3 protein once. The sample shows 800,000 to 950,000 distinct CDR3 sequences, just under 30% of them seen only once. This sample was shared with a second study, whose subject was T cells of mothers and their children.

Sample: blood. The receptors shown here come from a woman aged 40 to 50 in good health.

CDR3 residues: CATGGGTGGEQYF. CDR3 bases: TGTGCCACCGGCGGGGGGACAGGGGGCGAGCAGTACTTC. This chain links TRBV10-3 with TRBJ2-7; 11 bases line up with TRBD1. Germline V gene data show CDR1 as ENHRY and CDR2 as SYGVKD. CDR3 length: 13 residues. The V segment lost 10 bases and the J segment 6 bases; nucleotides outside the gene matches: 8.

This clonotype was counted a few times. This chain connects TRBV5-1 to TRBJ2-3; 11 bases align to TRBD2. The length of the CDR3 is 14 residues. Germline V gene lookup returns CDR1 SGHRS and CDR2 YFSETQ. The V gene end was trimmed by 4 bases and the J gene end by 5 bases; junction bases not matched to a gene: 3. The CDR3 nucleotides are TGCGCCAGCAGCAAAGGGACTAGCGGAGATACGCAGTATTTT. This sequence encodes CASSKGTSGDTQYF.

The CDR3 protein is CSARGKRGGLTYTQYF. The CDR3 DNA sequence: TGCAGTGCTAGAGGGAAGCGGGGGGGCTTGACCTATACGCAGTATTTT. The chain employs TRBV20-1 and TRBJ2-3; 10 nucleotides align to TRBD2. V dropped 1 base and J dropped 7; count of bases not matched to a gene: 11. CDR1 DFQATT and CDR2 SNEGSKA come from the germline V gene (reference sequence). The CDR3 contains 16 residues.

This clonotype was observed a handful of times. The chain combines TRBV15 with TRBJ1-4; D call uncertain. The germline gives CDR1 LNHNV, CDR2 YYDKDF (reference sequence). The V and J ends lost 3 bases and 3 bases respectively, with 14 bases between them. The CDR3 spans 16 residues. Written as DNA, the CDR3 is TGTGCCACCAGCAGGTTAATAGCACAGCCTAATGAAAAACTGTTTTTT. This codes for CATSRLIAQPNEKLFF.

The chain combines TRBV7-3 with TRBJ2-3, with 8 bases that match TRBD2. This CDR3 has 15 amino acids. The V gene's germline CDR1 is SGHTA and CDR2 FQGTGA. V shed 6 bases, J shed 3 bases, and the junction held 8 bases outside the gene matches. The CDR3: CASRGAGGETDTQYF. The DNA of the CDR3 is TGTGCCAGCAGGGGGGCGGGGGGCGAAACAGATACGCAGTATTTT.

This chain uses TRBV4-1 with TRBJ1-1; 9 bases fit TRBD1. This CDR3 comprises 15 residues. Germline loops: CDR1 MGHRA, CDR2 YSYEKL. Germline trimming cut 6 bases from V and 3 bases from J; bases unmatched to any gene: 8. CDR3 protein: CASSRDRVEYTEAFF. CDR3 sequence (DNA): TGCGCCAGCAGTCGGGACAGGGTTGAGTACACTGAAGCTTTCTTT.

This clonotype was recorded a few times. The chain recombines TRBV7-2 with TRBJ1-1, with TRBD1 identical over 10 bases. V dropped 7 bases and J dropped 5; count of bases not matched to a gene: 7. Per the germline V gene, CDR1 is SGHTA and CDR2 is FQGNSA. The CDR3 runs to 14 residues. CDR3 DNA: TGTGCCAGCACCAGGACAGGGGGTGGGACTGAAGCTTTCTTT. This codes for CASTRTGGGTEAFF.